The 25 T cell receptor beta chains below come from one sample, sequenced in a study of blood T cell repertoires in COVID-19. Assay used: immunoSEQ multiplex PCR; TCRdb lists only in-frame clones, some missing. Of approximately 25,000 clones listed, 75% to 90% are singletons. Sequenced: peripheral blood. Source of these receptors: a woman aged 80 or over with active or convalescent COVID-19.

The gene calls are TRBV19 and TRBJ1-2; 7 bases are shared with TRBD1. After removal of 0 bases from V and 6 bases from J, the junction contained 7 bases not matched to a gene. CDR1 LNHDA and CDR2 SQIVND come from the germline V gene (reference sequence). This CDR3 contains 15 residues. The CDR3 loop reads CASSIDQRQGDGYTF. The CDR3 DNA follows: TGTGCCAGTAGTATAGATCAAAGACAGGGTGATGGCTACACCTTC.

The genes are TRBV10-1 and TRBJ1-5, with D perhaps matching TRBD1 (5 bases). V was cut by 4 bases and J by 9 bases, with 13 bases left in between. The CDR3 runs 13 residues. CDR1 WNHNN and CDR2 SYGVQD come from the germline V gene (reference sequence). The CDR3 reads CASSGTAQGPQHF. The CDR3 nucleotides are TGCGCCAGCAGTGGGACCGCCCAGGGGCCCCAGCATTTT.

V gene TRBV6-6 combines with J gene TRBJ2-6, with TRBD1 matching over 7 bases. This CDR3 is 16 amino acids long. Per the germline V gene, CDR1 is MNHNY and CDR2 is SVGAGI (reference sequence). Trimming removed 5 bases from V and 2 bases from J; junction bases left unmatched: 6. The DNA for the CDR3 is TGTGCCAGCAGTCGACAGGGTGAAACTGGGGCCAACGTCCTGACTTTC. Protein: CASSRQGETGANVLTF.

The V call is TRBV29-1, the J call TRBJ1-2; D might be TRBD1 (6 bases). The CDR3 has 12 residues. V lost 7 bases, J lost 4 bases, and 13 bases lay in between. Germline CDR1 is SQVTM and CDR2 is ANQGSEA. The CDR3 bases are TGCAGCGCCAGGGGTGAGGGCTATGGCTACACCTTC. Its protein is CSARGEGYGYTF.

The chain carries TRBV7-8 and TRBJ2-5, with 10 nucleotides matching TRBD2. This CDR3 contains 18 residues. After removal of 5 bases from V and 0 bases from J, the junction contained 12 bases not matched to a gene. CDR1 is SGHVS and CDR2 is FQNEAQ in the germline V gene. The CDR3 DNA sequence: TGTGCCAGCAGCCTCGGTGGGATAGCGGGAGGACACCAAGAGACCCAGTACTTC. This codes for CASSLGGIAGGHQETQYF.

This chain connects TRBV29-1 to TRBJ1-1; no definite D call. V shed 7 bases and J shed 8 bases, with 17 bases lying between them. The CDR3 runs to 12 residues. Germline V gene sequence: CDR1 SQVTM, CDR2 ANQGSEA. In DNA, the CDR3 is TGCAGCGCCACCACCGGGTCAAAAGAAGCTTTCTTT. It is translated as CSATTGSKEAFF.

This clone was counted a single time. The chain has TRBV11-2 and TRBJ2-2, with a weak D call TRBD1 (5 bases). V was pared by 5 bases and J by 4 bases, with 17 bases between. This CDR3 region has 16 residues. Looked up from germline, CDR1 is SGHAT and CDR2 is FQNNGV. This chain's CDR3 is CASSPTGRVGTGELFF. The DNA for the CDR3 is TGTGCCAGCAGCCCAACGGGCAGGGTCGGCACCGGGGAGCTGTTTTTT.

The chain recombines TRBV24-1 with TRBJ2-1, with 12 bases lining up with TRBD2. Germline trimming cut 0 bases from V and 5 bases from J; bases unmatched to any gene: 7. The germline CDR1 and CDR2 sequences are KGHDR and SFDVKD. The CDR3 sequence is 18 residues long. CDR3 sequence (DNA): TGTGCCACCAGTGATTTGTCTCCTAGCGGGAGGGCCAACAATGAGCAGTTCTTC. Translating it yields CATSDLSPSGRANNEQFF.

The chain recombines TRBV9 with TRBJ2-3; maybe TRBD2 (7 bases). Between the trimmed V and J ends, which lost 5 bases and 0 bases, there was a span of 10 bases. CDR1 is SGDLS and CDR2 is YYNGEE in the germline V gene. This CDR3 is 14 amino acids long. The CDR3 spells CASRRGASTDTQYF. In DNA, the CDR3 is TGTGCCAGCAGACGGGGGGCTAGCACAGATACGCAGTATTTT.

This clone was recorded a few times. The rearrangement uses TRBV6-5 and TRBJ1-5, with D perhaps TRBD1 (5 bases). Trimming removed 7 bases at V and 4 bases at J, with 11 bases between. This CDR3 has 13 amino acids. Per the germline V gene, CDR1 is MNHEY and CDR2 is SVGAGI. CDR3: CASMGGGNQPQHF. The DNA of the CDR3 is TGTGCCAGCATGGGCGGGGGGAATCAGCCCCAGCATTTT.

This clone was seen only a few times. The genes are TRBV19 and TRBJ1-2, with D possibly TRBD1 on 6 matching bases. Germline values: CDR1 LNHDA, CDR2 SQIVND (reference sequence). The CDR3 is 13 amino acids. V was shortened by 5 bases and J by 6 bases, with 13 bases between the two germline ends. CDR3 sequence (DNA): TGTGCCAGTAGTGCTCGACGGGACAATGGCTACACCTTC. It yields the protein CASSARRDNGYTF.

The chain combines TRBV2 with TRBJ1-6, with 11 bases matching TRBD1. The CDR3 runs 15 residues. The trim removed 6 bases at V and 8 bases at J, leaving 6 bases unmatched. CDR1 and CDR2 (germline): SNHLY, FYNNEI. This chain's CDR3 is CASRNSGQGDSPLHF. The DNA of the CDR3 is TGTGCCAGCAGAAATTCGGGACAGGGGGATTCACCCCTCCACTTT.

This sequence joins TRBV6-6 and TRBJ2-2; maybe TRBD2 (7 bases). The CDR3 has 15 residues. From germline, CDR1 is MNHNY and CDR2 SVGAGI (reference sequence). Trimming took off 5 bases at V and 5 bases at J, with 15 bases between the two ends. The CDR3 nucleotides are TGTGCCAGCAGTCGGGGGGCCTCAAGGACCGGGGAGCTGTTTTTT. The encoded protein is CASSRGASRTGELFF.

The sample holds a few counts of this clone. The chain carries TRBV4-2 and TRBJ2-2; 9 nucleotides align to TRBD1. The junction had 2 bases not matched to a gene; V was cut back by 4 bases and J by 5 bases. There are 14 residues in the CDR3. Germline V CDR1 and CDR2: LGHNA, YNFKEQ. The CDR3 DNA sequence: TGTGCCAGCAGCCGACAGGGGGAGACCGGGGAGCTGTTTTTT. This gives the protein CASSRQGETGELFF.

J is TRBJ1-5 and V is TRBV5-1; D unresolved. The V gene lost 4 bases and the J gene lost 0 bases, with 14 bases spanning the gap. CDR3 length equals 16 residues. The V gene's germline CDR1 is SGHRS and CDR2 YFSETQ. The CDR3 sequence: CASSPSASDSNQPQHF. In DNA form, the CDR3 reads TGCGCCAGCAGCCCGTCGGCCAGCGATAGCAATCAGCCCCAGCATTTT.

The V gene is TRBV7-2, the J gene TRBJ1-2; 8 bases align to TRBD1. The trim removed 11 bases at V and 5 bases at J, leaving 10 bases unmatched. From germline, CDR1 is SGHTA and CDR2 FQGNSA. This CDR3 spans 13 amino acids. CDR3 nucleotides: TGTGCCTTAGGGCAGGGGGCTGGTTATGGCTACACCTTC. Translation gives CALGQGAGYGYTF.

The chain combines TRBV10-1 with TRBJ2-7; 10 nucleotides agree with TRBD2. CDR3 length equals 15 residues. V was pared by 4 bases and J by 1 base, with 4 bases of the junction left unmatched. CDR1 is WNHNN and CDR2 is SYGVQD in the germline V gene (reference sequence). The chain's CDR3 is CASSASGRVSYEQYF. The CDR3 DNA sequence: TGCGCCAGCAGTGCGAGCGGGAGGGTGTCCTACGAGCAGTACTTC.

The chain uses TRBV4-1 and TRBJ2-7, with TRBD2 matching 10 bases. V lost 0 bases and J lost 5; bases outside the gene matches: 10. The length of the CDR3 is 17 residues. CDR1 is MGHRA, CDR2 YSYEKL, per germline. CDR3 coding DNA: TGCGCCAGCAGCCAAGATCGGGTCTCTAGCGGGAGAGACGAGCAGTACTTC. Translated: CASSQDRVSSGRDEQYF.

The rearrangement links TRBV30 to TRBJ1-1; the D gene is possibly TRBD1 (5 bases). The CDR3 runs 14 residues. V shed 4 bases and J shed 1 base, with 13 bases lying between them. Germline V CDR1 and CDR2: GTSNPN, SVGIG (reference sequence). In DNA form, the CDR3 reads TGTGCCTGGACCTCCGGGACTGGGAACACTGAAGCTTTCTTT. Amino acid sequence: CAWTSGTGNTEAFF.

This chain connects TRBV25-1 to TRBJ2-7; TRBD2 might be the D (5 bases). This CDR3 spans 16 amino acids. Germline V gene lookup returns CDR1 MGHDK and CDR2 SYGVNS. Trimming stripped 3 bases from V and 3 bases from J, with 18 bases between. CDR3 amino acids: CASSDTLGKVNYEQYF. The CDR3 DNA sequence: TGTGCCAGCAGTGATACGCTCGGGAAGGTAAACTACGAGCAGTACTTC.

The CDR3 nucleotides are TGTGCCAGCAGTGACAGGGTGAACACTGAAGCTTTCTTT. It encodes CASSDRVNTEAFF. V gene TRBV6-1 combines with J gene TRBJ1-1, with a possible D match to TRBD1 (5 bases). From germline, CDR1 is MNHNS and CDR2 SASEGT. The CDR3 spans 13 residues. The V end lost 3 bases, the J end lost 0 bases, and 5 bases lay between the germline ends.

The V call is TRBV4-1, the J call TRBJ1-1; perhaps TRBD1 as D (5 bases). The CDR3 totals 13 residues. Germline CDR1 and CDR2: MGHRA and YSYEKL. V lost 4 bases and J 9 bases, leaving 15 bases between the germline ends. The CDR3 DNA is TGCGCCAGCAGCCCCGGGGGTGGGTTCCAAGCTTTCTTT. Translated: CASSPGGGFQAFF.

J is TRBJ1-5 and V is TRBV2; possibly TRBD1 for D (6 bases). Trimming stripped 5 bases from V and 5 bases from J, with 13 bases between. The CDR3 runs to 14 residues. CDR1 SNHLY and CDR2 FYNNEI come from the germline V gene. The CDR3 loop reads CASSYTGFHQPQHF. DNA for the CDR3: TGTGCCAGCAGTTATACAGGGTTTCATCAGCCCCAGCATTTT.

The V call is TRBV30, the J call TRBJ1-2, with TRBD1 matching over 10 bases. The ends lost 2 bases at V and 8 bases at J; junction bases unmatched: 5. Per germline, CDR1 GTSNPN and CDR2 SVGIG (reference sequence). The CDR3 length is 13 residues. The CDR3 here is CAWSKGQGLGYTF. In DNA, the CDR3 is TGTGCCTGGAGTAAGGGACAGGGGTTAGGCTACACCTTC.

The J gene is TRBJ2-5, the V gene TRBV6-2 or TRBV6-3; possible D gene TRBD1, 7 bases. This CDR3 comprises 20 residues. Looked up from germline, CDR1 is MNHEY and CDR2 is SVGEGT. The germline V and J ends were trimmed by 0 bases and 7 bases, with 30 bases remaining between them. CDR3 in amino acids: CASSYSNRDSPLAGLRTQYF. CDR3 in DNA: TGTGCCAGCAGTTACTCGAACCGGGACAGCCCACTCGCGGGACTCCGGACCCAGTACTTC.